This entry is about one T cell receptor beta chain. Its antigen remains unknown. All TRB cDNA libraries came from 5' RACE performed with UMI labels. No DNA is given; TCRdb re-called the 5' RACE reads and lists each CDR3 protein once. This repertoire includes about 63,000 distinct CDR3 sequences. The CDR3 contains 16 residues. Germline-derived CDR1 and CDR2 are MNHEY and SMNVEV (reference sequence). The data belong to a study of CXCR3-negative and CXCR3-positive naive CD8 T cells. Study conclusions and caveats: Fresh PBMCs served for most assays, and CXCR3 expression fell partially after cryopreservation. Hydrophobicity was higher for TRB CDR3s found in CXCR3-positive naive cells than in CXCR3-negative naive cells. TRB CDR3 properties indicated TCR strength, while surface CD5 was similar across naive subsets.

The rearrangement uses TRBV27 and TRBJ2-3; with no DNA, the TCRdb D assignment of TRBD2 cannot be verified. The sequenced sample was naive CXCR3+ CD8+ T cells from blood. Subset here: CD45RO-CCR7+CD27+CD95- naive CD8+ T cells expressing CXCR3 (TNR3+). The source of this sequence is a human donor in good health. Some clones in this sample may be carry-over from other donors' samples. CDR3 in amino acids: CASSQERGGPRDTQYF.